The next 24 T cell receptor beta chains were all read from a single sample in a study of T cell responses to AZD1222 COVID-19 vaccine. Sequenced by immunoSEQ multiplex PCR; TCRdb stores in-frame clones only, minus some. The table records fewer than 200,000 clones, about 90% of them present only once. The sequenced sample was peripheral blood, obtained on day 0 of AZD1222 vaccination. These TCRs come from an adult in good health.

The CDR3 DNA sequence: TGTGCCAGCAGCCTTGCTTGGTTCACCCAGTACTTC. This codes for CASSLAWFTQYF. The J gene is TRBJ2-5, the V gene TRBV12-3 or TRBV12-4; the D is unclear. V lost 6 bases and J lost 8, with 13 bases in between. The CDR3 spans 12 residues.

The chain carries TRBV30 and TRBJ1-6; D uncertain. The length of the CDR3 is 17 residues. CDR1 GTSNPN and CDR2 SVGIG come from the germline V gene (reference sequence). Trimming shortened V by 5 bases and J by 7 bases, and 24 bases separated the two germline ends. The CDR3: CAWSDKGLNLQNSPLHF. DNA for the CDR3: TGTGCCTGGTCTGACAAGGGCTTGAACCTCCAGAATTCACCCCTCCACTTT.

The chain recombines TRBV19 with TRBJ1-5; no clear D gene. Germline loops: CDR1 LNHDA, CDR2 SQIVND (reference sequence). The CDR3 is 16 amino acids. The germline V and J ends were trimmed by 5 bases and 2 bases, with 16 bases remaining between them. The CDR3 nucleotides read TGTGCCAGTAGTTCTCTCTACGGGGTGGGCAATCAGCCCCAGCATTTT. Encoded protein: CASSSLYGVGNQPQHF.

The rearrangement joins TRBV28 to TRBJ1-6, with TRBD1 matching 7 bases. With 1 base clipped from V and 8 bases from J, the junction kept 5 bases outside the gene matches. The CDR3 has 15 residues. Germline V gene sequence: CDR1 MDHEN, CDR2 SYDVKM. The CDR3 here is CASSLSAGGYSPLHF. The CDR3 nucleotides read TGTGCCAGCAGTTTATCGGCAGGGGGGTATTCACCCCTCCACTTT.

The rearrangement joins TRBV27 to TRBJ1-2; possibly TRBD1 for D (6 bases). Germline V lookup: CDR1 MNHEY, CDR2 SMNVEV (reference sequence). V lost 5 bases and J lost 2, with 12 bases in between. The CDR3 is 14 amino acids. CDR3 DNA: TGTGCCAGCAGTCCTCAGGACAGAAACTATGGCTACACCTTC. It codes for CASSPQDRNYGYTF.

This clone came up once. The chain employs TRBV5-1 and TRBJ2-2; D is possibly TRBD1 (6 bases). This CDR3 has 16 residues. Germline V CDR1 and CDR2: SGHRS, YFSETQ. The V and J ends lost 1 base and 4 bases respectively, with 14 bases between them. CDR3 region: CASSLRTVASTGELFF. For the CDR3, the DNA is TGCGCCAGCAGCTTGCGGACAGTCGCGAGCACCGGGGAGCTGTTTTTT. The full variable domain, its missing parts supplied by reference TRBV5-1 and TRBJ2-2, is KAGVTQTPRYLIKTRGQQVTLSCSPISGHRSVSWYQQTPGQGLQFLFEYFSETQRNKGNFPGRFSGRQFSNSRSEMNVSTLELGDSALYLCASSLRTVASTGELFFGEGSRLTVL.

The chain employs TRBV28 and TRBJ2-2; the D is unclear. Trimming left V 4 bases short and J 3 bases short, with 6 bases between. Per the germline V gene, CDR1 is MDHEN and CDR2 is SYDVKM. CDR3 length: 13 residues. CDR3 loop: CASSSLYTGELFF. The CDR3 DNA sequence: TGTGCCAGCAGTTCTTTATACACCGGGGAGCTGTTTTTT.

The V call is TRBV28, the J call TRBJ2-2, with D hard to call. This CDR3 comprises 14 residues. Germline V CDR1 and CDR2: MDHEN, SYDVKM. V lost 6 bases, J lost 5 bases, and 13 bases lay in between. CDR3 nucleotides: TGTGCCAGCAGCGAAAGCATACGGACCGGGGAGCTGTTTTTT. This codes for CASSESIRTGELFF.

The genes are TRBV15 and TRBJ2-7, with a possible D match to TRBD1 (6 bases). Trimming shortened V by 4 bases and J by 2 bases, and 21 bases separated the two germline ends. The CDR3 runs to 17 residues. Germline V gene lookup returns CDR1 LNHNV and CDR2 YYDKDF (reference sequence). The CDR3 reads CATSIKSPGQTTYEQYF. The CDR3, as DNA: TGTGCCACCAGCATCAAATCCCCGGGACAAACGACCTACGAGCAGTACTTC.

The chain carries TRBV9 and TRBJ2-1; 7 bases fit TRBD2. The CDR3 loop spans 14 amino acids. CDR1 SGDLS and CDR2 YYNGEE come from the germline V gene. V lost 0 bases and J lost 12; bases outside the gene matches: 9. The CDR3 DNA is TGTGCCAGCAGCGTAGGGCTAGCGGAGTACGGGCAGTTCTTC. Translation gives CASSVGLAEYGQFF.

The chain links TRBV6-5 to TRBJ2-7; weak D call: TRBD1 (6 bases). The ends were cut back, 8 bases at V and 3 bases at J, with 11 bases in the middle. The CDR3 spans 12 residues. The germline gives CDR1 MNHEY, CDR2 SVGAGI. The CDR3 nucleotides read TGTGCCAGCTCCACAGGGATCTACGAGCAGTACTTC. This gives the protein CASSTGIYEQYF.

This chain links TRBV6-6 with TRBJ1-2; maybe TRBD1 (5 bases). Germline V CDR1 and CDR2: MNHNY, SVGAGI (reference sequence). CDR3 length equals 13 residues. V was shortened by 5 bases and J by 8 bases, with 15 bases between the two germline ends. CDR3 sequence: CASSTSRGGGYTF. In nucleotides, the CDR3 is TGTGCCAGCAGTACCAGTCGGGGCGGAGGCTACACCTTC.

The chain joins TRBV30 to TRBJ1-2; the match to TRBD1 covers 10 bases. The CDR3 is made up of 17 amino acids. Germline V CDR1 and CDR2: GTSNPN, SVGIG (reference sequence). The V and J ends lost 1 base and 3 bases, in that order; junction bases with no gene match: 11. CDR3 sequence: CAWSAPTDRGHHYGYTF. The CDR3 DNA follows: TGTGCCTGGAGTGCCCCCACCGACAGGGGGCATCACTATGGCTACACCTTC.

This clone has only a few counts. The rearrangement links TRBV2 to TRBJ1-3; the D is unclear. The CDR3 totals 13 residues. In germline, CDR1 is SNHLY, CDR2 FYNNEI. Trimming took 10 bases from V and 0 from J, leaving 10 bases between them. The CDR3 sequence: CATRRGSGNTIYF. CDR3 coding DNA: TGTGCCACCAGACGAGGCTCTGGAAACACCATATATTTT.

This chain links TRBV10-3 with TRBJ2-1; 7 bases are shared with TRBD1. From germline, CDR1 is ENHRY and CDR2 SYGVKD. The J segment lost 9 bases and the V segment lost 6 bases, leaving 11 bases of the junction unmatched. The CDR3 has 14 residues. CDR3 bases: TGTGCCATCAGACAAGGGACAGTTTCGCGTGAGCAGTTCTTC. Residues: CAIRQGTVSREQFF.

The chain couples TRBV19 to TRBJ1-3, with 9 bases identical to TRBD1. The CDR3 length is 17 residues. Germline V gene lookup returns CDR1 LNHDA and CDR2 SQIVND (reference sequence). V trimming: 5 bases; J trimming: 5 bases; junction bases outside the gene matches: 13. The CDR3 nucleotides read TGTGCCAGTAGTCCGCAGGGACAGGGTATAAACCGAAACACCATATATTTT. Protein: CASSPQGQGINRNTIYF.

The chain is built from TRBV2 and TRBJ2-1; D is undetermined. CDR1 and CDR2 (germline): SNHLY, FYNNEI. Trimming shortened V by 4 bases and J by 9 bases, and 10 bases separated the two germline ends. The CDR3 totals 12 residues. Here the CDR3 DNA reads TGTGCCAGCAGTGCGGTGGGAAGTGAGCAGTTCTTC. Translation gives CASSAVGSEQFF.

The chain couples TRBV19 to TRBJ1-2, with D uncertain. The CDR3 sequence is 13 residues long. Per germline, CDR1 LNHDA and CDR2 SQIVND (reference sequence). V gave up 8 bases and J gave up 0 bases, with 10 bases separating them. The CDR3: CASESRANYGYTF. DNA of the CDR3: TGTGCCAGTGAGTCCCGGGCTAACTATGGCTACACCTTC.

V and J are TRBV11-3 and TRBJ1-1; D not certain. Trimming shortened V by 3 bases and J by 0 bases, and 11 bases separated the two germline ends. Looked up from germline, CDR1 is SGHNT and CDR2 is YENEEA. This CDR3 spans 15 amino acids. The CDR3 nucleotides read TGTGCCAGCAGCTTGGCAGGAAGGATGAACACTGAAGCTTTCTTT. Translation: CASSLAGRMNTEAFF.

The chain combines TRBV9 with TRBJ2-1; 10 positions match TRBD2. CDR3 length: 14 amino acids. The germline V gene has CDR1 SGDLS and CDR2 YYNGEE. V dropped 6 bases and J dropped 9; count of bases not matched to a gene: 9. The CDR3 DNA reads TGTGCCAGCAAGAAGCGGGAGGGGTCGGGTGAGCAGTTCTTC. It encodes CASKKREGSGEQFF.

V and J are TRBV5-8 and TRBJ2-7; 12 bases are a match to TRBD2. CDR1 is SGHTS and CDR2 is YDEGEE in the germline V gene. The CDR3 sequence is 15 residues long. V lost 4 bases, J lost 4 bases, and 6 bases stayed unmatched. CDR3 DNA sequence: TGTGCCAGCAGCCTGGGGGGGACTAGCGGGTACGAGCAGTACTTC. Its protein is CASSLGGTSGYEQYF.

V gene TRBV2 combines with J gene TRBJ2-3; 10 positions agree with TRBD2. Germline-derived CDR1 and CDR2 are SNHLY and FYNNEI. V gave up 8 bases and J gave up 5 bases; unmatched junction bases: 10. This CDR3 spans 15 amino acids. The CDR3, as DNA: TGTGCCAGCTCAGCGGGAGGGCCCGGTAGAGATACGCAGTATTTT. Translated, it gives CASSAGGPGRDTQYF.

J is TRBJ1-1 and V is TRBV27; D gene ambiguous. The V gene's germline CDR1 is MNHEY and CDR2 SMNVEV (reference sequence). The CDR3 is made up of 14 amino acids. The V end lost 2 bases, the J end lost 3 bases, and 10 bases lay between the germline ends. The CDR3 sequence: CASSLVLGYTEAFF. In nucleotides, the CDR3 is TGTGCCAGCAGTTTAGTGTTGGGGTACACTGAAGCTTTCTTT.

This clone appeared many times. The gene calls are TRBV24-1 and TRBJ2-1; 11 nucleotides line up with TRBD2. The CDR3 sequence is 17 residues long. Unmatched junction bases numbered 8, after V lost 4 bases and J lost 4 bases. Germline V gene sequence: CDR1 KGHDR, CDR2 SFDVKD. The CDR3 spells CATSDRTSGFSYNEQFF. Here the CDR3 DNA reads TGTGCCACCAGTGACCGGACTAGCGGGTTCTCATACAATGAGCAGTTCTTC.